The 22 T cell receptor beta chains presented below share a single source sample, sequenced in a study of T cells in localized non-small cell lung cancer. Here immunoSEQ multiplex PCR was the method, and the copy in TCRdb shows in-frame clones only, minus some. The sample includes more than 25,000 clones, 90% to 95% seen only once; the top ten take approximately 5.2%. The specimen comprised PBMCs, sampled before any cancer treatment. These receptor sequences come from a man aged 40-75 years with stage II lung adenocarcinoma.

The chain combines TRBV7-2 with TRBJ2-1, with D possibly being TRBD2 (5 bases). Germline V lookup: CDR1 SGHTA, CDR2 FQGNSA. The CDR3 runs 14 residues. Trimming pared 5 bases from V and 3 bases from J, leaving 11 bases between. The CDR3: CASSPGLIYNEQFF. As DNA, the CDR3 is TGTGCCAGCAGCCCCGGACTGATCTACAATGAGCAGTTCTTC. Full variable domain (remainder filled in from reference TRBV7-2 and TRBJ2-1): GAGVSQSPSNKVTEKGKDVELRCDPISGHTALYWYRQSLGQGLEFLIYFQGNSAPDKSGLPSDRFSAERTGGSVSTLTIQRTQQEDSAVYLCASSPGLIYNEQFFGPGTRLTVL.

This clone has only one observation. This chain joins TRBV19 and TRBJ1-5; D might be TRBD1 (5 bases). This CDR3 has 16 residues. Germline CDR1 LNHDA, CDR2 SQIVND (reference sequence). With 7 bases removed from V and 0 bases from J, the gap between germline ends came to 16 bases. For the CDR3, the DNA is TGTGCCAGTATCTTTGTTAGGGGTAATAGCAATCAGCCCCAGCATTTT. It is translated as CASIFVRGNSNQPQHF.

The CDR3 loop reads CASSLEGASGNTIYF. The CDR3 region has the DNA TGCGCCAGCAGCTTAGAGGGGGCTTCTGGAAACACCATATATTTT. The chain recombines TRBV5-1 with TRBJ1-3; TRBD1 agrees at 7 bases. V shed 2 bases, J shed 1 base, and the junction held 3 bases outside the gene matches. The CDR3 length is 15 residues. The V gene's germline CDR1 is SGHRS and CDR2 YFSETQ.

This rearrangement joins TRBV6-6 to TRBJ1-2, with 7 bases fitting TRBD1. The CDR3 extends over 12 amino acids. Unmatched junction bases numbered 2, after V lost 6 bases and J lost 4 bases. Germline CDR1 and CDR2: MNHNY and SVGAGI (reference sequence). The CDR3 here is CASSGTAYGYTF. CDR3 nucleotide sequence: TGTGCCAGCAGCGGGACAGCCTATGGCTACACCTTC.

CDR3 sequence (DNA): TGTGCCAGCAACCGGGACGGAACCTACGAGCAGTACTTC. Its protein is CASNRDGTYEQYF. The chain joins TRBV2 to TRBJ2-7; D may be TRBD1 or TRBD2 (5 bases each). Per germline, CDR1 SNHLY and CDR2 FYNNEI. CDR3 length: 13 amino acids. V was clipped by 7 bases and J by 2 bases, with 12 bases between them.

This chain joins TRBV6-4 and TRBJ2-6, with 7 nucleotides matching TRBD1. Germline CDR1 MRHNA, CDR2 SNTAGT. The CDR3 totals 16 residues. V lost 3 bases to trimming and J lost 3 bases; unmatched junction nucleotides: 5. CDR3 in amino acids: CASSEQGLGGANVLTF. The CDR3 coding sequence is TGTGCCAGCAGTGAACAGGGGTTAGGTGGGGCCAACGTCCTGACTTTC.

The rearrangement joins TRBV6-1 to TRBJ2-2; 7 bases agree with TRBD1. Germline CDR1 MNHNS, CDR2 SASEGT. The CDR3 extends over 15 amino acids. The V gene end was trimmed by 6 bases and the J gene end by 7 bases; junction bases not matched to a gene: 11. The CDR3 region has the DNA TGTGCCAGCAGCCTCCGACAGGGACGGGGCGGGGAGCTGTTTTTT. It translates to CASSLRQGRGGELFF.

The V call is TRBV27, the J call TRBJ1-4; D might be TRBD1 (5 bases). Trimming removed 5 bases from V and 4 bases from J, with 20 bases in between. Germline assignment: CDR1 MNHEY and CDR2 SMNVEV (reference sequence). The CDR3 is 17 residues long. The DNA of the CDR3 is TGTGCCAGCAGTCCAAAGGTTGGGTGGGGGGTTAATGAAAAACTGTTTTTT. Protein sequence: CASSPKVGWGVNEKLFF.

Here the CDR3 reads CASSFGRARRSYEQYF. The DNA for the CDR3 is TGTGCCAGCAGTTTCGGCAGGGCCCGTAGGTCGTACGAGCAGTACTTC. This chain connects TRBV28 to TRBJ2-7; D perhaps matches TRBD1 (5 bases). Germline loops: CDR1 MDHEN, CDR2 SYDVKM. CDR3 size: 16 residues. V was pared by 3 bases and J by 4 bases, with 19 bases between.

This chain links TRBV7-3 with TRBJ2-2, with 9 bases lining up with TRBD1. Unmatched junction bases numbered 5, after V lost 6 bases and J lost 6 bases. Germline V CDR1 and CDR2: SGHTA, FQGTGA. This CDR3 spans 14 amino acids. CDR3 coding DNA: TGTGCCAGCAGGCTACAGGGGGCGTCCGGGGAGCTGTTTTTT. Encoded protein: CASRLQGASGELFF.

This chain links TRBV29-1 with TRBJ2-1; perhaps D is TRBD1 or TRBD2 (5 bases each). CDR1 and CDR2 from the germline V gene are SQVTM and ANQGSEA. V was clipped by 6 bases and J by 4 bases, with 13 bases between them. This CDR3 is 13 amino acids long. The DNA of the CDR3 is TGCAGCGTGAGGACTGGGGCGTACAATGAGCAGTTCTTC. It translates to CSVRTGAYNEQFF.

This chain joins TRBV6-1 and TRBJ2-7, with a tentative D call TRBD2 (5 bases). The CDR3 covers 13 residues. The V end was cut by 6 bases, the J end by 1 base, with 10 bases between. In germline, CDR1 is MNHNS, CDR2 SASEGT. This chain's CDR3 is CASSREQSYEQYF. CDR3 nucleotide sequence: TGTGCCAGCAGCCGGGAACAGTCCTACGAGCAGTACTTC.

The chain recombines TRBV5-1 with TRBJ2-3; TRBD2 might be the D (6 bases). Germline V gives CDR1 SGHRS, CDR2 YFSETQ. V gave up 4 bases and J gave up 3 bases, with 12 bases separating them. The CDR3 is made up of 14 amino acids. The CDR3 here is CASSPAGTTDTQYF. The CDR3 coding sequence is TGCGCCAGCAGCCCGGCCGGGACTACAGATACGCAGTATTTT.

A single count supports this clone. The CDR3, as DNA: TGTGCCAGCAGTGAAGGTATGGGACGACGTAATTCACCCCTCCACTTT. This codes for CASSEGMGRRNSPLHF. This chain joins TRBV6-1 and TRBJ1-6; maybe TRBD1 (5 bases). V was cut by 1 base and J by 6 bases, with 13 bases left in between. The germline V gene has CDR1 MNHNS and CDR2 SASEGT. The CDR3 contains 16 residues.

Comments on this clone: Its ends do not fully match the called genes, so a read error is possible. The chain joins TRBV28 to TRBJ2-7; D perhaps matches TRBD2 (6 bases). The CDR3 is 14 amino acids. CDR1 MDHEN and CDR2 SYDVKM come from the germline V gene. This chain's CDR3 is CASSSRGTSNEQYF. CDR3 bases: TGTGCCAGCAGCAGCCGGGGGACCTCCAACGAGCAGTACTTC. Full variable domain (outside the CDR3, taken from reference TRBV28 and TRBJ2-7): DVKVTQSSRYLVKRTGEKVFLECVQDMDHENMFWYRQDPGLGLRLIYFSYDVKMKEKGDIPEGYSVSREKKERFSLILESASTNQTSMYLCASSSRGTSNEQYFGPGTRLTVT.

The CDR3 DNA is TGTGCCAGTAGTCTTAGCGGGTCCTACAATGAGCAGTTCTTC. Its translation: CASSLSGSYNEQFF. The chain combines TRBV19 with TRBJ2-1; 7 bases map to TRBD2. The CDR3 spans 14 residues. With V trimmed by 5 bases and J by 1 base, 2 bases remained unmatched. In germline, CDR1 is LNHDA, CDR2 SQIVND (reference sequence).

A single count supports this clone. The rearrangement links TRBV9 to TRBJ2-7; unclear D gene. V lost 4 bases and J 12 bases, leaving 23 bases between the germline ends. This CDR3 has 14 amino acids. Germline CDR1 reads SGDLS; CDR2 reads YYNGEE. CDR3 in amino acids: CASSYRVEWGPLYF. CDR3 DNA: TGTGCCAGCAGCTACCGGGTCGAGTGGGGTCCGTTGTACTTC.

The genes are TRBV4-3 and TRBJ2-1; TRBD2 might be the D (6 bases). Germline-derived CDR1 and CDR2 are LGHNA and YSLEER. V lost 3 bases and J lost 3, with 12 bases in between. This CDR3 has 15 residues. The CDR3 nucleotides read TGCGCCAGCAGCCACGGTAGCGGAATCTACAATGAGCAGTTCTTC. Amino acids: CASSHGSGIYNEQFF.

This sequence joins TRBV4-1 and TRBJ2-1, with 9 bases matching TRBD2. CDR3 length equals 14 residues. Trimming cost V 4 bases and J 10 bases; bases outside gene matches: 8. Germline loops: CDR1 MGHRA, CDR2 YSYEKL. CDR3 in amino acids: CASSPRLAAREQFF. For the CDR3, the DNA is TGCGCCAGCAGCCCTCGACTAGCGGCACGCGAGCAGTTCTTC.

This sequence joins TRBV11-2 and TRBJ2-1; possible D gene TRBD2, 6 bases. Germline-derived CDR1 and CDR2 are SGHAT and FQNNGV. The CDR3 is made up of 13 amino acids. V was cut by 6 bases and J by 1 base, with 7 bases left in between. The CDR3 loop is CASSGLSYNEQFF. CDR3 nucleotides: TGTGCCAGCAGTGGACTATCCTACAATGAGCAGTTCTTC.

This chain links TRBV7-2 with TRBJ2-7; no clear D gene. The CDR3 totals 14 residues. Germline CDR1 and CDR2: SGHTA and FQGNSA. V was pared by 1 base and J by 4 bases, with 11 bases between. CDR3 coding DNA: TGTGCCAGCAGCTTAGATGTTAGCAGATACGAGCAGTACTTC. Its translation is CASSLDVSRYEQYF.

The chain is built from TRBV30 and TRBJ1-1; 7 bases fit TRBD1. With 3 bases clipped from V and 11 bases from J, the junction kept 6 bases outside the gene matches. The germline V gene encodes CDR1 GTSNPN and CDR2 SVGIG (reference sequence). CDR3 length: 11 residues. CDR3 in amino acids: CAWRLTGAAFF. DNA for the CDR3: TGTGCCTGGAGACTAACAGGGGCGGCTTTCTTT.